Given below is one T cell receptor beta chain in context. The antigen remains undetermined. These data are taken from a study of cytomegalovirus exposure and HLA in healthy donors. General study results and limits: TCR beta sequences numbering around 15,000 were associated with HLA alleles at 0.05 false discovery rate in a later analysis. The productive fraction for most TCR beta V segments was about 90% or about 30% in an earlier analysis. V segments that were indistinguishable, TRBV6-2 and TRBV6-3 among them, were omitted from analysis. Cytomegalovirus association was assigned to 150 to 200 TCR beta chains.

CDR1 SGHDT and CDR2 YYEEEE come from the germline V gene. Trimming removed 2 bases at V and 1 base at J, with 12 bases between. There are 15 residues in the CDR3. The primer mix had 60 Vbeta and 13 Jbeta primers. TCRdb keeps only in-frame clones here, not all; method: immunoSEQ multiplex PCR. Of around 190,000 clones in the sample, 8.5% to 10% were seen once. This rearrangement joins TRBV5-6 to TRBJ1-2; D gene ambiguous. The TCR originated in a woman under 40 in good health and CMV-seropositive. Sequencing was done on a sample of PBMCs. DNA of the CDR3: TGTGCCAGCAGCTTCTTAACAGCAATTAACTATGGCTACACCTTC. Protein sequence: CASSFLTAINYGYTF.